This passage covers 28 T cell receptor beta chains from one sample sequenced in a study of Ad26.COV2.S vaccination and SARS-CoV-2 variants (dated by TCRdb to the early 2020s). Library preparation was by the immunoSEQ multiplex PCR assay. TCRdb took this table from immuneACCESS and kept in-frame rearrangements with V and J called. Such tables lack part of the clones; where checked against another copy, unresolved V genes explain under half of the gap, and the rest is unexplained. This sample comprises roughly 380,000 clones, approximately 87% of them detected only once. 3.6% of the sample is held by the ten biggest clonotypes. Read against the paper, the sample's treatment or condition label means: roughly 20 received Ad26.COV2.S at low or high dose, single or two shots; several received placebo; per-sample allocation not given. Repertoires of vaccine and placebo recipients were sequenced from samples taken on day 63 after the first injection.

The sequences come from peripheral blood, collected in a trial of Ad26.COV2.S vaccine versus placebo. The receptors originated from a person aged 18-65 years who received the Ad26.COV2.S COVID-19 vaccine or a placebo.

The rearrangement joins TRBV7-9 to TRBJ1-1; no definite D call. Deletions cut 1 base from V and 1 base from J, with 4 bases between. This CDR3 is 13 amino acids long. Germline V CDR1 and CDR2: SEHNR, FQNEAQ (reference sequence). The CDR3 DNA reads as TGTGCCAGCAGCTTAGAGGCGAACACTGAAGCTTTCTTT. Protein product: CASSLEANTEAFF.

This clone has a handful of counts. V is TRBV14 and J is TRBJ1-6; maybe TRBD1 (5 bases). The V and J ends lost 7 bases and 1 base respectively, with 11 bases between them. This CDR3 comprises 15 residues. Germline lookup yields CDR1 SGHDN and CDR2 FVKESK. The chain's CDR3 is CASNGGVSYNSPLHF. The CDR3 region has the DNA TGTGCCAGCAACGGGGGGGTTTCCTATAATTCACCCCTCCACTTT. The full variable domain, rest sourced from reference TRBV14 and TRBJ1-6, is EAGVTQFPSHSVIEKGQTVTLRCDPISGHDNLYWYRRVMGKEIKFLLHFVKESKQDESGMPNNRFLAERTGGTYSTLKVQPAELEDSGVYFCASNGGVSYNSPLHFGNGTRLTVT.

This chain joins TRBV3-1 (or the pseudogene TRBV3-2) and TRBJ1-2, with D possibly matching TRBD1 (6 bases). Trimming cost V 4 bases and J 8 bases, with 23 bases left between them. Germline V lookup: CDR1 LGHDT, CDR2 YNNKEL (reference sequence). The CDR3 contains 16 residues. For the CDR3, the DNA is TGTGCCAGCAGCCCGGTTGTGAAAACAGGGAGGTTAGGCTACACCTTC. Translated: CASSPVVKTGRLGYTF.

This chain joins TRBV30 and TRBJ1-1; 9 bases are shared with TRBD1. V shed 2 bases, J shed 0 bases, and the junction held 7 bases outside the gene matches. The germline V gene encodes CDR1 GTSNPN and CDR2 SVGIG (reference sequence). CDR3 length equals 16 residues. CDR3 sequence reads: CAWSSPGQGMNTEAFF. As DNA, the CDR3 is TGTGCCTGGAGTTCTCCGGGACAGGGTATGAACACTGAAGCTTTCTTT.

V usage is TRBV10-1 and J usage is TRBJ2-7, with D perhaps matching TRBD2 (6 bases). The CDR3 is 14 residues long. The germline gives CDR1 WNHNN, CDR2 SYGVQD (reference sequence). Trimming took 6 bases from V and 5 from J, leaving 17 bases between them. Here the CDR3 reads CASRRRVPKDEQYF. CDR3 sequence (DNA): TGCGCCAGCAGGCGGAGGGTTCCTAAGGACGAGCAGTACTTC.

CDR3: CASSLSGGSSYEQYF. CDR3 nucleotides: TGTGCCAGCAGTTTGTCAGGGGGCAGTTCCTACGAGCAGTACTTC. This chain links TRBV6-5 with TRBJ2-7, with 8 bases fitting TRBD1. In germline, CDR1 is MNHEY, CDR2 SVGAGI. The CDR3 has 15 residues. V shed 4 bases, J shed 1 base, and the junction held 6 bases outside the gene matches.

The chain joins TRBV29-1 to TRBJ2-5; the match to TRBD2 covers 8 bases. This CDR3 comprises 13 residues. Germline V gene sequence: CDR1 SQVTM, CDR2 ANQGSEA. Germline trimming cut 1 base from V and 5 bases from J; bases unmatched to any gene: 3. As DNA, the CDR3 is TGCAGCGTTGAAGGCGGGGGGTGGGAGACCCAGTACTTC. It specifies CSVEGGGWETQYF.

CDR3 region: CASSLRTGDNEKLFF. The CDR3 region has the DNA TGTGCCAGCTCACTCCGGACAGGTGATAATGAAAAACTGTTTTTT. The rearrangement links TRBV18 to TRBJ1-4, with 7 bases identical to TRBD1. The CDR3 sequence is 15 residues long. The V and J ends lost 4 bases and 4 bases, in that order; junction bases with no gene match: 6. Germline assignment: CDR1 KGHSH and CDR2 LQKENI.

This chain joins TRBV5-6 and TRBJ2-2, with D perhaps matching TRBD2 (5 bases). Germline assignment: CDR1 SGHDT and CDR2 YYEEEE. The CDR3 spans 17 residues. Trimming shortened V by 4 bases and J by 1 base, and 17 bases separated the two germline ends. CDR3: CASSTFFQRRNTGELFF. As DNA, the CDR3 is TGTGCCAGCAGCACCTTTTTTCAGCGGCGGAACACCGGGGAGCTGTTTTTT.

The sample holds one count of this clone. This chain links TRBV30 with TRBJ1-4; D might be TRBD1 (6 bases). V gave up 3 bases and J gave up 3 bases, with 14 bases separating them. In germline, CDR1 is GTSNPN, CDR2 SVGIG (reference sequence). This CDR3 is built from 15 residues. This CDR3 reads CAWRDPGAANEKLFF. CDR3 DNA: TGTGCCTGGAGAGACCCAGGGGCGGCTAATGAAAAACTGTTTTTT.

This chain's CDR3 is CASRDRTGVSYEQYF. In DNA form, the CDR3 reads TGTGCCAGCAGGGACCGGACAGGGGTATCCTACGAGCAGTACTTC. The rearrangement links TRBV6-5 to TRBJ2-7, with 9 bases matching TRBD1. Trimming cost V 6 bases and J 1 base; bases outside gene matches: 7. CDR3 size: 15 residues. Germline loops: CDR1 MNHEY, CDR2 SVGAGI.

The chain joins TRBV7-8 to TRBJ1-6, with D unresolved. V dropped 1 base and J dropped 7 bases, with 20 bases sitting between them. CDR1 SGHVS and CDR2 FQNEAQ come from the germline V gene. This CDR3 is 18 amino acids long. CDR3 sequence reads: CASSLDAADGTQNSPLHF. DNA of the CDR3: TGTGCCAGCAGCTTAGACGCGGCGGACGGAACACAAAATTCACCCCTCCACTTT.

This clone appeared once. The rearrangement joins TRBV4-3 to TRBJ2-3; D is uncertain. This CDR3 comprises 14 residues. V lost 0 bases to trimming and J lost 2 bases, with 6 bases between them. Germline CDR1 is LGHNA and CDR2 is YSLEER. CDR3 in amino acids: CASSQDQSTDTQYF. The CDR3 DNA reads TGCGCCAGCAGCCAAGACCAGTCCACAGATACGCAGTATTTT.

The rearrangement links TRBV5-4 to TRBJ2-7, with a possible D match to TRBD1 (6 bases). The CDR3 is made up of 13 amino acids. The V end lost 0 bases, the J end lost 3 bases, and 7 bases lay between the germline ends. Germline-derived CDR1 and CDR2 are SGHNT and YYREEE (reference sequence). The CDR3 nucleotides are TGTGCCAGCAGCTTGGGACAGGACTACGAGCAGTACTTC. Its protein product is CASSLGQDYEQYF.

The rearrangement joins TRBV5-4 to TRBJ2-3, with 11 bases matching TRBD1. This CDR3 contains 17 residues. Germline lookup yields CDR1 SGHNT and CDR2 YYREEE (reference sequence). The V gene end was trimmed by 7 bases and the J gene end by 4 bases; junction bases not matched to a gene: 14. CDR3 coding DNA: TGTGCCAGCGGCTCTCTTATGGGACAGGGGGAGGCAGATACGCAGTATTTT. Encoded protein: CASGSLMGQGEADTQYF. Full variable domain (outside the CDR3, taken from reference TRBV5-4 and TRBJ2-3): ETGVTQSPTHLIKTRGQQVTLRCSSQSGHNTVSWYQQALGQGPQFIFQYYREEENGRGNFPPRFSGLQFPNYSSELNVNALELDDSALYLCASGSLMGQGEADTQYFGPGTRLTVL.

The rearrangement joins TRBV27 to TRBJ2-7; either TRBD1 or TRBD2 may fit D (5 bases each). V lost 7 bases and J 6 bases, leaving 19 bases between the germline ends. The length of the CDR3 is 14 residues. The germline V gene encodes CDR1 MNHEY and CDR2 SMNVEV (reference sequence). CDR3 amino acids: CASTPGRSGLEQYF. The CDR3 DNA reads TGTGCCAGCACTCCGGGACGTTCGGGTCTCGAGCAGTACTTC.

The chain uses TRBV12-3 or TRBV12-4 and TRBJ2-7; no firm D call. V dropped 5 bases and J dropped 4 bases, with 6 bases sitting between them. This CDR3 contains 11 residues. The CDR3 loop is CASSVRYEQYF. The CDR3 nucleotides read TGTGCCAGCAGTGTCCGATACGAGCAGTACTTC.

The rearrangement joins TRBV27 to TRBJ1-2; TRBD1 is a possible D gene (6 bases). V gave up 4 bases and J gave up 6 bases, with 12 bases separating them. Per germline, CDR1 MNHEY and CDR2 SMNVEV (reference sequence). The CDR3 runs 13 residues. The CDR3, as DNA: TGTGCCAGCAGTTGGACAGCAGCGGATGGCTACACCTTC. Protein: CASSWTAADGYTF.

J is TRBJ1-2 and V is TRBV30; D call uncertain. Trimming cost V 3 bases and J 2 bases, with 10 bases left between them. The CDR3 extends over 13 amino acids. Germline V gene data show CDR1 as GTSNPN and CDR2 as SVGIG (reference sequence). This chain's CDR3 is CAWSPSRNYGYTF. The CDR3 DNA sequence: TGTGCCTGGAGCCCCTCCCGGAACTATGGCTACACCTTC.

V gene TRBV5-1 combines with J gene TRBJ1-1; possibly TRBD1 for D (6 bases). The CDR3 has 13 residues. The germline V gene encodes CDR1 SGHRS and CDR2 YFSETQ. Deletions cut 1 base from V and 5 bases from J, with 9 bases between. CDR3 loop: CASSLTGRTEAFF. For the CDR3, the DNA is TGCGCCAGCAGCTTGACAGGGAGGACTGAAGCTTTCTTT.

This sequence joins TRBV2 and TRBJ2-7, with D hard to call. The CDR3 contains 11 residues. With 8 bases removed from V and 9 bases from J, the gap between germline ends came to 14 bases. The germline V gene has CDR1 SNHLY and CDR2 FYNNEI. CDR3 nucleotide sequence: TGTGCCAGCCCGTCTGGGCGGTCGCAGTACTTC. Amino acids: CASPSGRSQYF.

The V gene is TRBV9, the J gene TRBJ2-1, with 9 nucleotides matching TRBD2. Trimming took 0 bases from V and 3 from J; bases not matched to a gene: 4. Germline CDR1 is SGDLS and CDR2 is YYNGEE. This CDR3 is 16 amino acids long. In DNA form, the CDR3 reads TGTGCCAGCAGCGTAGGAGGCGGGGGGGTCTACAATGAGCAGTTCTTC. It codes for CASSVGGGGVYNEQFF.

The V call is TRBV15, the J call TRBJ2-4, with D possibly being TRBD2 (6 bases). CDR1 LNHNV and CDR2 YYDKDF come from the germline V gene (reference sequence). V was clipped by 0 bases and J by 8 bases, with 17 bases between them. The CDR3 sequence is 16 residues long. CDR3 DNA sequence: TGTGCCACCAGCAGAGAGTACGGGGGTGTAGTTGACATTCAGTACTTC. It translates to CATSREYGGVVDIQYF. The full variable domain, rest sourced from reference TRBV15 and TRBJ2-4, is DAMVIQNPRYQVTQFGKPVTLSCSQTLNHNVMYWYQQKSSQAPKLLFHYYDKDFNNEADTPDNFQSRRPNTSFCFLDIRSPGLGDTAMYLCATSREYGGVVDIQYFGAGTRLSVL.

Note on this clone: The identical CDR3 is also encoded by other nucleotide sequences in the sample. V usage is TRBV27 and J usage is TRBJ2-7; unclear D gene. V was shortened by 2 bases and J by 1 base, with 6 bases between the two germline ends. In germline, CDR1 is MNHEY, CDR2 SMNVEV (reference sequence). There are 13 residues in the CDR3. The CDR3 region is CASSLTDSYEQYF. Here the CDR3 DNA reads TGTGCCAGCAGTTTAACAGATTCCTACGAGCAGTACTTC.

The V call is TRBV28, the J call TRBJ2-5; TRBD2 aligns across 7 bases. This CDR3 has 15 residues. Germline values: CDR1 MDHEN, CDR2 SYDVKM. Trimming at V came to 2 bases and at J to 5 bases, leaving 8 bases not matched to a gene. CDR3 DNA: TGTGCCAGCAGTTTAAACGGACTAGAACGGGAGACCCAGTACTTC. Protein sequence: CASSLNGLERETQYF.

The sample holds one count of this clone. This rearrangement joins TRBV5-1 to TRBJ2-4, with 10 bases fitting TRBD1. Germline loops: CDR1 SGHRS, CDR2 YFSETQ. With 3 bases clipped from V and 5 bases from J, the junction kept 2 bases outside the gene matches. This CDR3 has 14 residues. This CDR3 is CASSWDRGENIQYF. In nucleotides, the CDR3 is TGCGCCAGCAGCTGGGACAGGGGTGAAAACATTCAGTACTTC.

The chain recombines TRBV28 with TRBJ1-4, with TRBD1 identical over 7 bases. The CDR3 contains 15 residues. The V segment lost 6 bases and the J segment 5 bases; nucleotides outside the gene matches: 9. CDR1 and CDR2 (germline): MDHEN, SYDVKM. The CDR3 spells CASSPPGQINEKLFF. In DNA, the CDR3 is TGTGCCAGCAGCCCCCCGGGACAGATAAATGAAAAACTGTTTTTT.

The genes are TRBV6-5 and TRBJ1-4; 9 bases map to TRBD1. Trimming removed 6 bases from V and 8 bases from J; junction bases left unmatched: 7. Germline V gene data show CDR1 as MNHEY and CDR2 as SVGAGI. This CDR3 has 14 amino acids. For the CDR3, the DNA is TGTGCCAGCAGCCTAACAGGGGGCGCGGAAAAACTGTTTTTT. This translates into CASSLTGGAEKLFF.